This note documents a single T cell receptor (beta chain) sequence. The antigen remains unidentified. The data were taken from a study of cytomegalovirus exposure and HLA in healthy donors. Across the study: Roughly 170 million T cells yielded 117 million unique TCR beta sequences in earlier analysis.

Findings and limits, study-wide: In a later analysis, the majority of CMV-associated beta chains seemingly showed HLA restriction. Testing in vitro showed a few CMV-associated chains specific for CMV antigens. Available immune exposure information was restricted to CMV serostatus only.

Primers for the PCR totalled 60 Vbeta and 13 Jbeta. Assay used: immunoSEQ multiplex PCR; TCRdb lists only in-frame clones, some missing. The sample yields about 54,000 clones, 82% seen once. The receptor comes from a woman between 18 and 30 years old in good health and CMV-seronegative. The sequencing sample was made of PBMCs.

This CDR3 is CASSRSEGRNEQYF. The CDR3 DNA reads as TGTGCCAGCAGCCGCTCGGAGGGCCGGAACGAGCAGTACTTC. V is TRBV6-5 and J is TRBJ2-5, with D possibly TRBD2 on 6 matching bases. The end of the DNA fits TRBJ2-7 better, so the J call may be wrong. Germline assignment: CDR1 MNHEY and CDR2 SVGAGI. The CDR3 runs to 14 residues.